This T cell receptor (beta chain) was sequenced for a study of T-cell reconstitution after alpha-beta-depleted transplantation in children. Unique molecular identifiers tagged the TCRbeta library. TCRdb used MiXCR to reprocess the PCR reads, holding one entry per CDR3 protein. The sample contains 490,000 or so distinct CDR3 sequences, under 15% of which appear only once. The CDR3 is 14 residues long. The ends were cut back, 5 bases at V and 3 bases at J, with 10 bases in the middle. The sample was PBMCs from the stem cell graft donor, taken from the stem cell graft. The rearrangement links TRBV12-3 or TRBV12-4 to TRBJ2-2; D unclear. The TCR originated in a human donor who donated a stem cell graft to a child with combined immunodeficiency. This CDR3 reads CASSLLIDTGELFF. CDR3 nucleotide sequence: TGTGCCAGCAGTCTATTGATAGACACCGGGGAGCTGTTTTTT.